Listed below are T cell receptor beta chains from one sample, sequenced in a study of CD8 T cells in ankylosing spondylitis. TCRdb fed the 5' RACE reads into MiXCR, producing one record per CDR3 protein. Of around 180,000 distinct CDR3 sequences listed, 10% to 15% are singletons. Input material: blood, either unsorted or a sorted T cell fraction (not recorded which). The receptors here all came from a female donor with ankylosing spondylitis or in good health (not recorded which). CDR3s include the opening cysteine and the closing phenylalanine or tryptophan.

>TRBV5-1|TRBJ2-7
CASSWSGTTTYEQYF
>TRBV12-3/TRBV12-4|TRBJ1-1
CASSSAGARTEAFF
>TRBV7-2|TRBJ1-2
CASSRQTGGSGYTF
>TRBV10-3|TRBJ2-7
CAKLAGESYEQYF
>TRBV6-2/TRBV6-3|TRBJ2-2
CASKKGRTYTGELFF
>TRBV20-1|TRBJ2-2
CSARQLGTGFGGLFF
>TRBV20-1|TRBJ1-1
CSASDTGNTEAFF
>TRBV7-9|TRBJ2-7
CASSLDLWESSEQYF
>TRBV2|TRBJ2-3
CASSVDYTDTQYF
>TRBV19|TRBJ1-2
CASSIVAGEDYGYTF
>TRBV20-1|TRBJ2-7
CSAQTSGHSYEQYF
>TRBV20-1|TRBJ2-1
CSARGWVGQFF
>TRBV12-3/TRBV12-4|TRBJ2-5
CASSLESGYQETQYF
>TRBV20-1|TRBJ2-5
CSAARDFQETQYF